This entry features one TCR beta chain sequence. The CDR3 is 14 amino acids. Germline assignment: CDR1 SGDLS and CDR2 YYNGEE. The sample originates from a study of shared clonotypes between healthy human individuals. Sequencing used immunoSEQ multiplex PCR; TCRdb keeps in-frame clones, though not all of them. The table records about 470,000 clones, 75% to 85% of them present only once. This TCR came from a woman aged 40 to 50 in good health. Some clones in this sample may be carry-over from other donors' samples. The sequenced sample was PBMCs. This chain links TRBV9 with TRBJ2-5; unclear D gene. Matching the DNA end better, TRBJ2-7 makes the J call doubtful. The chain's CDR3 is CASSVGGLPYEQYF. The CDR3 nucleotides are TGTGCCAGCAGCGTAGGTGGTCTTCCCTACGAGCAGTACTTC.